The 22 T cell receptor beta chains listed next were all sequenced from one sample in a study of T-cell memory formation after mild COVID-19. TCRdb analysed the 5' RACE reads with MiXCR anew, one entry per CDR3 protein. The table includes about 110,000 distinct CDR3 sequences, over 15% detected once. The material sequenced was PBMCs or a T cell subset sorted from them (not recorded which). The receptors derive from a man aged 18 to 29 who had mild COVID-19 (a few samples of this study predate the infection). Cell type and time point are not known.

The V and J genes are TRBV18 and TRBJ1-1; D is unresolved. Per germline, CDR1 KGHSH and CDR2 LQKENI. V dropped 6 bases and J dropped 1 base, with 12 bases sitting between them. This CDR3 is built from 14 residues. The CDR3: CASSVQGTNTEAFF. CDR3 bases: TGTGCCAGCTCCGTGCAAGGAACGAACACTGAAGCTTTCTTT.

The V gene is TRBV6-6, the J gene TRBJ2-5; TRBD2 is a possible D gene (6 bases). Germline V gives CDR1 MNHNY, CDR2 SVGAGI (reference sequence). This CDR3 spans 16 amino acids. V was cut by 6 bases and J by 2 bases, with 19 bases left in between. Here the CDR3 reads CASSQGTGGRQETQYF. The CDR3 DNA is TGTGCCAGCAGCCAAGGGACTGGCGGGCGGCAAGAGACCCAGTACTTC.

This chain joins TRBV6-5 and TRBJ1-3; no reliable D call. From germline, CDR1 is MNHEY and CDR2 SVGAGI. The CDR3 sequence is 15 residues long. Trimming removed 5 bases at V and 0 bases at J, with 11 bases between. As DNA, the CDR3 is TGTGCCAGCAGTGTTGGGAGTCCCTCTGGAAACACCATATATTTT. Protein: CASSVGSPSGNTIYF.

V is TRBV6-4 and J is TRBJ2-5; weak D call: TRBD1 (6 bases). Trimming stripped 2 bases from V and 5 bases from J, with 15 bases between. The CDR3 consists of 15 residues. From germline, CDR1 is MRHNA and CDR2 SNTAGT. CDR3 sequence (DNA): TGTGCCAGCAGTGACCAAGACAGGTCCTGGGAGACCCAGTACTTC. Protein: CASSDQDRSWETQYF.

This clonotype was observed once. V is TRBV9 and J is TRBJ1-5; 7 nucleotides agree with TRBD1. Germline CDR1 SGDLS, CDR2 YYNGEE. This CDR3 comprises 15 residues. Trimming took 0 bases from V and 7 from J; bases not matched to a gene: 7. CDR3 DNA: TGTGCCAGCAGCGTAGGAAGGGGGCGCCGACAGCCCCAGCATTTT. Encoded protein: CASSVGRGRRQPQHF. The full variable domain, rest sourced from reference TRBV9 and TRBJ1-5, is DSGVTQTPKHLITATGQRVTLRCSPRSGDLSVYWYQQSLDQGLQFLIQYYNGEERAKGNILERFSAQQFPDLHSELNLSSLELGDSALYFCASSVGRGRRQPQHFGDGTRLSIL.

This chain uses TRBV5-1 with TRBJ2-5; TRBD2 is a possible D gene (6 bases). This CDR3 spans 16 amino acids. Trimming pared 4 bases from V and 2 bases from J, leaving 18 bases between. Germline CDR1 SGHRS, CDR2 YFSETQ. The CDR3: CASSRGASAGQETQYF. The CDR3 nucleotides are TGCGCCAGCAGCCGGGGAGCATCAGCGGGTCAAGAGACCCAGTACTTC.

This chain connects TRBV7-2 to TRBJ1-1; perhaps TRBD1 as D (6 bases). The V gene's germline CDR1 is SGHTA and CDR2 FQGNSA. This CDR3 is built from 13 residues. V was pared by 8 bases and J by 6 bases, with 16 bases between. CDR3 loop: CASGQGSGAEAFF. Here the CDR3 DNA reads TGTGCCAGCGGGCAGGGGAGTGGGGCTGAAGCTTTCTTT.

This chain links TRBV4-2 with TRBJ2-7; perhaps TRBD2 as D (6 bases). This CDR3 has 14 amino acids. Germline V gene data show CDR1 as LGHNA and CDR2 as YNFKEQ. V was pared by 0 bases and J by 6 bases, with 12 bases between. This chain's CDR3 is CASSQELGTREQYF. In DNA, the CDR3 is TGTGCCAGCAGCCAAGAACTAGGGACTCGCGAGCAGTACTTC.

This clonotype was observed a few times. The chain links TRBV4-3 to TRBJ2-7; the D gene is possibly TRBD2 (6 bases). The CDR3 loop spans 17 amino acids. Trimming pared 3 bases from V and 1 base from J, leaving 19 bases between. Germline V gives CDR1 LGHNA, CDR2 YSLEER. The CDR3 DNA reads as TGCGCCAGCAGCCAGGCTTTGTTCTTCGGGGGATCCTACGAGCAGTACGTC. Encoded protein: CASSQALFFGGSYEQYV.

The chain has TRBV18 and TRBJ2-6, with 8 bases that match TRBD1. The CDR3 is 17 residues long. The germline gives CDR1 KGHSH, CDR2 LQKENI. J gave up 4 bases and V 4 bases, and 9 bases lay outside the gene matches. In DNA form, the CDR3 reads TGTGCCAGCTCACACGGACAGGGATGGATGGGGGCCAACGTCCTGACTTTC. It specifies CASSHGQGWMGANVLTF.

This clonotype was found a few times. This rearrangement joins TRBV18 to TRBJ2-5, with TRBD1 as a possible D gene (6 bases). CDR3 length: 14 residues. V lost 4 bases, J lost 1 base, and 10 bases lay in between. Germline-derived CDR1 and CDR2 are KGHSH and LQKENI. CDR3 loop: CASSLPTGQETQYF. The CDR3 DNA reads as TGTGCCAGCTCACTTCCGACAGGCCAAGAGACCCAGTACTTC.

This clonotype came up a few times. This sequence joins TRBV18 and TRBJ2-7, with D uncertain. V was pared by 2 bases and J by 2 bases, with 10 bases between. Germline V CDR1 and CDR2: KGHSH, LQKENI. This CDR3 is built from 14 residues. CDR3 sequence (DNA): TGTGCCAGCTCACCAAGAGCCGAAGCCTACGAGCAGTACTTC. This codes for CASSPRAEAYEQYF.

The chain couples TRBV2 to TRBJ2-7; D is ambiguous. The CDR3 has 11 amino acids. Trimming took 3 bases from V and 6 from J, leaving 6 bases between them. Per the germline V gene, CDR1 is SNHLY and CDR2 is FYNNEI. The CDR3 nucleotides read TGTGCCAGCAGTGAGCTCCTCGAGCAGTACTTC. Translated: CASSELLEQYF.

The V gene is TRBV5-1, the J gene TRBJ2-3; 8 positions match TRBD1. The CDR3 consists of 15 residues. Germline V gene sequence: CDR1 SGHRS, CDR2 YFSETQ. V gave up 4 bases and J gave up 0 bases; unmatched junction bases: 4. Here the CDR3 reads CASSAWTGSTDTQYF. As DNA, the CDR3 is TGCGCCAGCAGCGCATGGACAGGGAGCACAGATACGCAGTATTTT.

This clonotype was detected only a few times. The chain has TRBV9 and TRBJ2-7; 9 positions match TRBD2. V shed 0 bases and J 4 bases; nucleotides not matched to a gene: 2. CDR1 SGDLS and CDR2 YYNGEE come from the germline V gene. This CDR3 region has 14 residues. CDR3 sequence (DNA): TGTGCCAGCAGCGTAGGCCTAGCGGGGTACGAGCAGTACTTC. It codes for CASSVGLAGYEQYF.

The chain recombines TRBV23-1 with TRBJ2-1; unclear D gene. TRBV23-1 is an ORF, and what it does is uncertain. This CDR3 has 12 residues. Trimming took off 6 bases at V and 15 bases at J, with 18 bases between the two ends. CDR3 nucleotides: TGCGCCAGCAGGCCCCTAGGAGTTAGAGCGTTCTTC. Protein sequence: CASRPLGVRAFF.

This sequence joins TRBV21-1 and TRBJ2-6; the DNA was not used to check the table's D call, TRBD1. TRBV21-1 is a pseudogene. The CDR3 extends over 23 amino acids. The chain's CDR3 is CASSKDHVGSGRDRVPGANVLTF. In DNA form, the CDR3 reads TGTGCCAGCAGCAAAGATCACGTAGGCAGTGGGCGGGACAGGGTTCCTGGGGCCAACGTCCTGACTTTC.

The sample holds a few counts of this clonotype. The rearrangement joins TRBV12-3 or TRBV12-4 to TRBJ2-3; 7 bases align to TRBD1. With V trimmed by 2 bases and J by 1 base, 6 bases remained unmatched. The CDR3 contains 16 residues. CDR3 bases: TGTGCCAGCAGTTTACGGTCAGGGGGTGGCACAGATACGCAGTATTTT. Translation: CASSLRSGGGTDTQYF.

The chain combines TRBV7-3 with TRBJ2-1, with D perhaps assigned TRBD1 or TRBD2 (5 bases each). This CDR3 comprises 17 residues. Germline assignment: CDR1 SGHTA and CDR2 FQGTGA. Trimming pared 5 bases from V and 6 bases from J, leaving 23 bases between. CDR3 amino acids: CASSRQTGTPISNEQFF. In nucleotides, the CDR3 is TGTGCCAGCAGCAGGCAAACCGGGACGCCAATCAGCAATGAGCAGTTCTTC. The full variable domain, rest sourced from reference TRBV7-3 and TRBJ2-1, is GAGVSQTPSNKVTEKGKYVELRCDPISGHTALYWYRQSLGQGPEFLIYFQGTGAADDSGLPNDRFFAVRPEGSVSTLKIQRTERGDSAVYLCASSRQTGTPISNEQFFGPGTRLTVL.

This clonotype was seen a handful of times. The CDR3 is CATSRTGGTDTQYF. CDR3 nucleotides: TGTGCCACCAGCAGGACCGGGGGCACAGATACGCAGTATTTT. The chain joins TRBV15 to TRBJ2-3; TRBD2 is a possible D gene (5 bases). CDR1 LNHNV and CDR2 YYDKDF come from the germline V gene (reference sequence). The CDR3 covers 14 residues. V was trimmed by 3 bases and J by 1 base, leaving 8 bases between them. The full variable domain, rest sourced from reference TRBV15 and TRBJ2-3, is DAMVIQNPRYQVTQFGKPVTLSCSQTLNHNVMYWYQQKSSQAPKLLFHYYDKDFNNEADTPDNFQSRRPNTSFCFLDIRSPGLGDTAMYLCATSRTGGTDTQYFGPGTRLTVL.

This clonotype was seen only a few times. The CDR3 loop is CATSDLPSLAGGIDTQYF. DNA of the CDR3: TGTGCCACCAGTGATTTGCCGTCACTAGCGGGGGGTATAGATACGCAGTATTTT. The chain combines TRBV24-1 with TRBJ2-3; TRBD2 agrees at 12 bases. The germline gives CDR1 KGHDR, CDR2 SFDVKD. The CDR3 spans 18 residues. V dropped 0 bases and J dropped 5; count of bases not matched to a gene: 8.

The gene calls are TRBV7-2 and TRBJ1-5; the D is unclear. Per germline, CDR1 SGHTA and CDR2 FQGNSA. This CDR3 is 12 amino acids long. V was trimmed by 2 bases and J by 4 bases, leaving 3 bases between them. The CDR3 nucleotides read TGTGCCAGCAGCTTATATAATCAGCCCCAGCATTTT. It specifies CASSLYNQPQHF.